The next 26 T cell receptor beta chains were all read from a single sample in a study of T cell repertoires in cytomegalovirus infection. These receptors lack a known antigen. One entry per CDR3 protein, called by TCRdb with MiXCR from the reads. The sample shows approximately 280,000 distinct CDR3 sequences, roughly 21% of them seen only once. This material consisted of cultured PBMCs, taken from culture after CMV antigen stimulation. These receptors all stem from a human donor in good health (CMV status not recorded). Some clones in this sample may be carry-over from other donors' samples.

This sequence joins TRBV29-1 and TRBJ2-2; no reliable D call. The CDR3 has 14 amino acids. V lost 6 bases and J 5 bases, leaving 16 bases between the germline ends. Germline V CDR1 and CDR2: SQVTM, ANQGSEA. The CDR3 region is CSVAAVLGTGELFF. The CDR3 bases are TGCAGCGTCGCCGCGGTTCTTGGGACCGGGGAGCTGTTTTTT.

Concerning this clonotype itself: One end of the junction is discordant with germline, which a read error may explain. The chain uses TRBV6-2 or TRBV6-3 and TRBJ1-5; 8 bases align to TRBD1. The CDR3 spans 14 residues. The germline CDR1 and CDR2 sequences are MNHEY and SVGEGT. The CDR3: CASRDSGGKQPQHF. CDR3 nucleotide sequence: TGTGCCAGCAGAGATTCAGGGGGCAAGCAGCCCCAGCATTTT.

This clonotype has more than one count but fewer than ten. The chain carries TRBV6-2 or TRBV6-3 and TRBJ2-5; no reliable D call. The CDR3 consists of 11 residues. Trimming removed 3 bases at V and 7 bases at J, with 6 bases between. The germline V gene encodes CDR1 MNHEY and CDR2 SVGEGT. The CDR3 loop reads CASSYIGTQYF. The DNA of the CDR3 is TGTGCCAGCAGTTATATCGGGACCCAGTACTTC.

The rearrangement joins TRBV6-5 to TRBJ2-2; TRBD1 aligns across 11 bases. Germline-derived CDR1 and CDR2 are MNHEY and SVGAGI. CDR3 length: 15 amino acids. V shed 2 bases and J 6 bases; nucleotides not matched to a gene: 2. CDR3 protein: CASSYGGQGAGELFF. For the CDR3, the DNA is TGTGCCAGCAGTTACGGGGGACAGGGGGCCGGGGAGCTGTTTTTT.

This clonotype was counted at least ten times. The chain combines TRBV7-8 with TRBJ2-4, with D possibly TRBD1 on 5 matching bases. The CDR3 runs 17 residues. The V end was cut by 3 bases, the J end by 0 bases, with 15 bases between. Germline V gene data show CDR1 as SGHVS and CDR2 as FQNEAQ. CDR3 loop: CASSLLGAPQAKNIQYF. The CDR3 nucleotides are TGTGCCAGCAGCTTGTTAGGGGCTCCTCAAGCCAAAAACATTCAGTACTTC.

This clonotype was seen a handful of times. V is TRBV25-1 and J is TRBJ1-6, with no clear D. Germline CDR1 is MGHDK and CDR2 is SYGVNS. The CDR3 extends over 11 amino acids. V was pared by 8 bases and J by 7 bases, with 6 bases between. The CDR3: CASGTNSPLHF. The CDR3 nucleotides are TGTGCCAGCGGAACCAATTCACCCCTCCACTTT.

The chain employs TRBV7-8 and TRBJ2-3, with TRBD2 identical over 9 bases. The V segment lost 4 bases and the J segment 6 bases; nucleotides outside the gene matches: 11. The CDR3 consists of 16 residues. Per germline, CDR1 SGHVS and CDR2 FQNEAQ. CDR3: CASSWIAGVGEDTQYF. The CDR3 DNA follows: TGTGCCAGCAGCTGGATAGCGGGAGTGGGGGAGGATACGCAGTATTTT.

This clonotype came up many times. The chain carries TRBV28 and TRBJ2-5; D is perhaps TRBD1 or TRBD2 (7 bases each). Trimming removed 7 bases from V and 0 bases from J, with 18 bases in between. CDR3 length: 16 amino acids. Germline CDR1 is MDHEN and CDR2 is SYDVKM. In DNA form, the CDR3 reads TGTGCCAGCAATGGGGGGGACAGCCCGTACCAAGAGACCCAGTACTTC. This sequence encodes CASNGGDSPYQETQYF.

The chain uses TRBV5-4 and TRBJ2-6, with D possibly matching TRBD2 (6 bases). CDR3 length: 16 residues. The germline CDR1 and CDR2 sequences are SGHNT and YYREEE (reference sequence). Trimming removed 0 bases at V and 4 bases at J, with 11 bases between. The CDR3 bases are TGTGCCAGCAGCTTGGCCGCGGGGCGGGGGGCCAACGTCCTGACTTTC. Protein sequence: CASSLAAGRGANVLTF.

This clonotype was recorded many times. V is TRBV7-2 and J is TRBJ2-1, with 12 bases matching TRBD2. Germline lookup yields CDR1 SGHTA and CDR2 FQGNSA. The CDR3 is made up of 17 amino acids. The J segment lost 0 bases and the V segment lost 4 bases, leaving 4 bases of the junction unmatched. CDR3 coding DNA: TGTGCCAGCAGCTCTGGACTAGCGGGGAGCTCCTACAATGAGCAGTTCTTC. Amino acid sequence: CASSSGLAGSSYNEQFF.

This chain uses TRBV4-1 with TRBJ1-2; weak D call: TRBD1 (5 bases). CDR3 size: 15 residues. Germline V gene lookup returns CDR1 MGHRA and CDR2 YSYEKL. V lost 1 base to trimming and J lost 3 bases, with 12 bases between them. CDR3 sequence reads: CASSQAQGGDYGYTF. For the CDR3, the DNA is TGCGCCAGCAGCCAAGCTCAGGGCGGCGACTATGGCTACACCTTC.

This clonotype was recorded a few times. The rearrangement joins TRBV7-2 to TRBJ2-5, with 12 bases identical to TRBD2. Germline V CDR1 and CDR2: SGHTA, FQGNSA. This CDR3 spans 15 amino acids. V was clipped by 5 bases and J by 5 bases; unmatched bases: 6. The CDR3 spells CASSVFGLAGETQYF. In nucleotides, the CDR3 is TGTGCCAGCAGCGTCTTCGGACTAGCGGGGGAGACCCAGTACTTC.

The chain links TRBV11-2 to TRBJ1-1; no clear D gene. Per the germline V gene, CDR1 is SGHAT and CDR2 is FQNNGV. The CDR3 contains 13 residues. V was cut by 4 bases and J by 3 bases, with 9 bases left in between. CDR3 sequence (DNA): TGTGCCAGCAGCTCCAACCTTGACACTGAAGCTTTCTTT. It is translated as CASSSNLDTEAFF.

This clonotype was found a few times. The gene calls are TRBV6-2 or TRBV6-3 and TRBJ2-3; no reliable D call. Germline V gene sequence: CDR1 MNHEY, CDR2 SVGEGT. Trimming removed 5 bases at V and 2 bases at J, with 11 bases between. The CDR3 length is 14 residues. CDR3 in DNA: TGTGCCAGCAGTCAAGTATGGGACACAGATACGCAGTATTTT. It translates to CASSQVWDTDTQYF.

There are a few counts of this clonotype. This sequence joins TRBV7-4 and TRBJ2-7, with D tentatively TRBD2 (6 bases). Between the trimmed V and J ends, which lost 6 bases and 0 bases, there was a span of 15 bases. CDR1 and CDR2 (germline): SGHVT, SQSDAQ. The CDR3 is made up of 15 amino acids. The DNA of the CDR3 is TGTGCCAGCAGTTGTCCGGGACTTAACTCCTACGAGCAGTACGTC. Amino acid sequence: CASSCPGLNSYEQYV.

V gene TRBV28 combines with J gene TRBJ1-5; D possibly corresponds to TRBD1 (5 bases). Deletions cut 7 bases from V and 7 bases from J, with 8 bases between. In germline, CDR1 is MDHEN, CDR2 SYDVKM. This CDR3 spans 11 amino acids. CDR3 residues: CASTSGQPQHF. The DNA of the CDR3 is TGTGCCAGCACGTCAGGGCAGCCCCAGCATTTT.

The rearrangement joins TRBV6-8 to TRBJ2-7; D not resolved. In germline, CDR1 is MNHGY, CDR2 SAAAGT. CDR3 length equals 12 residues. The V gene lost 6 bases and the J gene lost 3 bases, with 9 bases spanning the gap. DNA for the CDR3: TGTGCCAGCAGCCGAAACAACTACGAGCAGTACGTC. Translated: CASSRNNYEQYV.

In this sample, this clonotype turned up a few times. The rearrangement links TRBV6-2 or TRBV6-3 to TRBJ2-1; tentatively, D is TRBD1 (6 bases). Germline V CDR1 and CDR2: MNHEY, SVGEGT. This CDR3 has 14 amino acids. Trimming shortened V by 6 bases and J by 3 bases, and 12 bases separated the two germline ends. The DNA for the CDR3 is TGTGCCAGCAGGACCGGGACACTCTACAATGAGCAGTTCTTC. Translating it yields CASRTGTLYNEQFF.

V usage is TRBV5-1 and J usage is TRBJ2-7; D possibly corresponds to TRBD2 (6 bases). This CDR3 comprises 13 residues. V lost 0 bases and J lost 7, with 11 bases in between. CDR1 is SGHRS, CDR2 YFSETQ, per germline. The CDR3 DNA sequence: TGCGCCAGCAGCTTGGGGCGGGGTAAGGAGCAGTACTTC. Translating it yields CASSLGRGKEQYF.

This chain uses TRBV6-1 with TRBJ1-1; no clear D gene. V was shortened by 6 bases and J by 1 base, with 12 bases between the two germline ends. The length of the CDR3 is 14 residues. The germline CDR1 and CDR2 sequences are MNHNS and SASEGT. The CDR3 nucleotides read TGTGCCAGCAGCCGATCGGACGGGAACACTGAAGCTTTCTTT. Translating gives CASSRSDGNTEAFF.

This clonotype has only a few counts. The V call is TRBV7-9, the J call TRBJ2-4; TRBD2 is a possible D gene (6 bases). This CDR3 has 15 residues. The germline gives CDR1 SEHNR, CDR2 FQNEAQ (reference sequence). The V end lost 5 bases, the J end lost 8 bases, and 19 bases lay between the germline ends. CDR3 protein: CASSTLAGMRYIQYF. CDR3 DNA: TGTGCCAGCAGCACCCTGGCGGGAATGAGGTACATTCAGTACTTC.

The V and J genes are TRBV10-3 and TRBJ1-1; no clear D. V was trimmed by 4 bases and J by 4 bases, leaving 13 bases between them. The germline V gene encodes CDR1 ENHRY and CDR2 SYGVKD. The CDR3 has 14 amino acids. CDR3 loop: CAISGRVPRTEAFF. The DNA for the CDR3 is TGTGCCATCAGTGGCCGGGTCCCCCGCACTGAAGCTTTCTTT.

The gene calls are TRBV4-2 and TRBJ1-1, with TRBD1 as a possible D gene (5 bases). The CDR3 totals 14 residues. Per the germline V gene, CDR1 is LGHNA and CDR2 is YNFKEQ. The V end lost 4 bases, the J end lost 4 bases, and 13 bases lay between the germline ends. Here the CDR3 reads CASSPSGIGTEAFF. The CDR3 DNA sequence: TGTGCCAGCAGCCCCTCAGGGATAGGCACTGAAGCTTTCTTT.

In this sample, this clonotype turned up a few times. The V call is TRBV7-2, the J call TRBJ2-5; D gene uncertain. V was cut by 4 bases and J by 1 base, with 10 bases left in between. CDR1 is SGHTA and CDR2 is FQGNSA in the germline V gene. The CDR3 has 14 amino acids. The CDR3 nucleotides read TGTGCCAGCAGCTCAGAACGGCTCCAAGAGACCCAGTACTTC. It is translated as CASSSERLQETQYF.

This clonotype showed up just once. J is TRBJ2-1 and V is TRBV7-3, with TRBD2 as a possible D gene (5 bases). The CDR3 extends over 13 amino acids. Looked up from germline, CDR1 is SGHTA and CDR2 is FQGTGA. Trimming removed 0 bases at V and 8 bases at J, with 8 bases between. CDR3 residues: CASSLTSGDEQFF. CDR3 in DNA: TGTGCCAGCAGCTTAACCTCCGGGGATGAGCAGTTCTTC.

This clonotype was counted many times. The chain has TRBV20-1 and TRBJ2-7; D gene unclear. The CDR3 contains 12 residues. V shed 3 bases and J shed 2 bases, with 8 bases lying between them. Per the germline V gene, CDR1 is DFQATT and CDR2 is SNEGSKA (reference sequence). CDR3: CSASTDPYEQYF. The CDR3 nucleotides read TGCAGTGCTAGTACAGACCCCTACGAGCAGTACTTC.